The 23 T cell receptor beta chains below come from one sample, sequenced in a study of T-cell memory formation after mild COVID-19. Via MiXCR, TCRdb re-called the 5' RACE reads, giving one row per CDR3 protein. The repertoire holds 120,000 to 150,000 distinct CDR3 sequences, with about 6.1% as singletons. The sample consisted of PBMCs or a T cell subset sorted from them (not recorded which). These receptors all come from an adult woman who had mild COVID-19 (a few samples of this study predate the infection). Cell type and time point are not known.

The chain carries TRBV2 and TRBJ1-1, with a weak D call TRBD1 (6 bases). Germline CDR1 and CDR2: SNHLY and FYNNEI. Trimming pared 7 bases from V and 0 bases from J, leaving 12 bases between. The CDR3 extends over 14 amino acids. The chain's CDR3 is CASTRQAMNTEAFF. The CDR3 coding sequence is TGTGCCAGCACCCGACAGGCTATGAACACTGAAGCTTTCTTT.

This clonotype was counted only a few times. The chain couples TRBV30 to TRBJ2-5, with D perhaps TRBD1 (5 bases). Germline CDR1 reads GTSNPN; CDR2 reads SVGIG (reference sequence). This CDR3 contains 13 residues. The V end was cut by 5 bases, the J end by 1 base, with 11 bases between. The CDR3 DNA reads as TGTGCCTGGGCCAGGGCGCTCCAAGAGACCCAGTACTTC. It specifies CAWARALQETQYF.

This clonotype was counted ten times or more. V is TRBV7-9 and J is TRBJ1-1; D unclear. The germline V gene encodes CDR1 SEHNR and CDR2 FQNEAQ (reference sequence). V was shortened by 4 bases and J by 1 base, with 10 bases between the two germline ends. The CDR3 runs to 14 residues. For the CDR3, the DNA is TGTGCCAGCAGCTCCCCAACACAGAACACTGAAGCTTTCTTT. Amino acids: CASSSPTQNTEAFF.

This chain connects TRBV7-2 to TRBJ2-7, with TRBD2 as a possible D gene (6 bases). Deletions cut 1 base from V and 2 bases from J, with 12 bases between. This CDR3 is 15 amino acids long. CDR1 is SGHTA and CDR2 is FQGNSA in the germline V gene. CDR3 in DNA: TGTGCCAGCAGCTTAGGCGGGACTTCAACCTACGAGCAGTACTTC. Translation gives CASSLGGTSTYEQYF.

There are a few counts of this clonotype. The V and J genes are TRBV2 and TRBJ2-6, with 8 bases matching TRBD1. In germline, CDR1 is SNHLY, CDR2 FYNNEI. This CDR3 comprises 16 residues. V trimming: 7 bases; J trimming: 2 bases; junction bases outside the gene matches: 7. CDR3 nucleotides: TGTGCCAGCAAGGAACAGGGGGTTCCTGGGGCCAACGTCCTGACTTTC. It codes for CASKEQGVPGANVLTF. The whole variable domain, filled in from reference TRBV2 and TRBJ2-6, reads EPEVTQTPSHQVTQMGQEVILRCVPISNHLYFYWYRQILGQKVEFLVSFYNNEISEKSEIFDDQFSVERPDGSNFTLKIRSTKLEDSAMYFCASKEQGVPGANVLTFGAGSRLTVL.

This chain joins TRBV27 and TRBJ2-6; a weak D match, TRBD1 (6 bases). CDR1 and CDR2 from the germline V gene are MNHEY and SMNVEV (reference sequence). Between the trimmed V and J ends, which lost 6 bases and 0 bases, there was a span of 12 bases. The CDR3 totals 16 residues. CDR3 in amino acids: CASRADSNSGANVLTF. The CDR3 region has the DNA TGTGCCAGCAGGGCGGACAGCAACTCTGGGGCCAACGTCCTGACTTTC.

The chain couples TRBV5-1 to TRBJ2-7, with TRBD2 identical over 14 bases. The CDR3 extends over 15 amino acids. Germline loops: CDR1 SGHRS, CDR2 YFSETQ. The junction had 2 bases not matched to a gene; V was cut back by 2 bases and J by 4 bases. The CDR3 sequence is CASSFGTSGSYEQYF. DNA for the CDR3: TGCGCCAGCAGCTTCGGGACTAGCGGGAGTTACGAGCAGTACTTC. The full variable domain, its missing parts supplied by reference TRBV5-1 and TRBJ2-7, is KAGVTQTPRYLIKTRGQQVTLSCSPISGHRSVSWYQQTPGQGLQFLFEYFSETQRNKGNFPGRFSGRQFSNSRSEMNVSTLELGDSALYLCASSFGTSGSYEQYFGPGTRLTVT.

The chain couples TRBV2 to TRBJ1-3; TRBD1 is a possible D gene (5 bases). Germline V gene lookup returns CDR1 SNHLY and CDR2 FYNNEI. Between the trimmed V and J ends, which lost 6 bases and 12 bases, there was a span of 18 bases. The CDR3 runs 13 residues. The CDR3 DNA sequence: TGTGCCAGCAGCCCCGCCCGGCAGGGTGACATATATTTT. It is translated as CASSPARQGDIYF.

This clonotype has a count of ten or more. The chain uses TRBV6-6 and TRBJ2-1; no clear D gene. Germline V gene data show CDR1 as MNHNY and CDR2 as SVGAGI (reference sequence). V lost 2 bases, J lost 8 bases, and 19 bases lay in between. The CDR3 is 16 amino acids. CDR3 DNA sequence: TGTGCCAGCAGTTACGGGCTCGGCAAGGGTCGCGATGAGCAGTTCTTC. This gives the protein CASSYGLGKGRDEQFF.

This clonotype was recorded a few times. The chain carries TRBV7-9 and TRBJ2-7; a possible D gene is TRBD2 (7 bases). The CDR3 contains 15 residues. Trimming stripped 4 bases from V and 3 bases from J, with 16 bases between. The germline CDR1 and CDR2 sequences are SEHNR and FQNEAQ (reference sequence). The CDR3 sequence is CASSSEGGLVYEQYF. The CDR3, as DNA: TGTGCCAGCAGCTCCGAGGGGGGGCTAGTCTACGAGCAGTACTTC.

This clonotype has a count of ten or more. This chain joins TRBV5-1 and TRBJ1-1, with D tentatively TRBD1 (5 bases). This CDR3 has 13 amino acids. V shed 1 base and J shed 10 bases, with 14 bases lying between them. Germline loops: CDR1 SGHRS, CDR2 YFSETQ. DNA for the CDR3: TGCGCCAGCAGCTTGCCAGGGCGAGAGGGAGCTTTCTTT. Translated, it gives CASSLPGREGAFF.

This rearrangement joins TRBV5-6 to TRBJ1-5; tentatively, D is TRBD1 (5 bases). V dropped 1 base and J dropped 0 bases, with 8 bases sitting between them. The germline V gene has CDR1 SGHDT and CDR2 YYEEEE. This CDR3 comprises 15 residues. This CDR3 is CASSLQGDSNQPQHF. Here the CDR3 DNA reads TGTGCCAGCAGCTTGCAGGGAGATAGCAATCAGCCCCAGCATTTT. The complete variable domain, with remaining parts taken from reference TRBV5-6 and TRBJ1-5, reads DAGVTQSPTHLIKTRGQQVTLRCSPKSGHDTVSWYQQALGQGPQFIFQYYEEEERQRGNFPDRFSGHQFPNYSSELNVNALLLGDSALYLCASSLQGDSNQPQHFGDGTRLSIL.

This clonotype was detected many times. The chain employs TRBV7-9 and TRBJ2-2; D remains unclear. The CDR3 runs to 19 residues. V shed 5 bases and J shed 0 bases, with 22 bases lying between them. CDR1 and CDR2 from the germline V gene are SEHNR and FQNEAQ (reference sequence). The CDR3 DNA reads TGTGCCAGCAGCCAATCTGACACGTCCAACCTCCCGAACACCGGGGAGCTGTTTTTT. Its protein product is CASSQSDTSNLPNTGELFF.

The J gene is TRBJ2-1, the V gene TRBV12-3 or TRBV12-4; no clear D gene. V was pared by 1 base and J by 3 bases, with 10 bases between. The length of the CDR3 is 15 residues. The CDR3 sequence is CASSLGGLNYNEQFF. Here the CDR3 DNA reads TGTGCCAGCAGTTTAGGGGGTCTAAACTACAATGAGCAGTTCTTC.

This clonotype was seen ten or more times. The chain combines TRBV20-1 with TRBJ1-2; 9 bases match TRBD1. The V gene end was trimmed by 1 base and the J gene end by 11 bases; junction bases not matched to a gene: 11. The germline CDR1 and CDR2 sequences are DFQATT and SNEGSKA (reference sequence). The CDR3 totals 14 residues. CDR3 nucleotide sequence: TGCAGTGCTAGAGTGGGACAGGGCATCCCTGGGTACACCTTC. It translates to CSARVGQGIPGYTF.

This clonotype has just a few counts. The chain couples TRBV24-1 to TRBJ2-7; D may match TRBD1 or TRBD2 (5 bases each). V was shortened by 1 base and J by 1 base, with 13 bases between the two germline ends. CDR1 KGHDR and CDR2 SFDVKD come from the germline V gene. The CDR3 has 16 amino acids. CDR3 in amino acids: CATSDFTRDGSYEQYF. The DNA of the CDR3 is TGTGCCACCAGTGATTTTACCCGGGACGGGTCCTACGAGCAGTACTTC.

This clonotype has a handful of counts. The rearrangement links TRBV5-1 to TRBJ1-4; D gene uncertain. The CDR3 is 14 residues long. CDR1 and CDR2 from the germline V gene are SGHRS and YFSETQ. V was cut by 6 bases and J by 8 bases, with 17 bases left in between. The DNA for the CDR3 is TGCGCCAGCACCCCCGGCGGCATCGAGGAAAAACTGTTTTTT. Amino acids: CASTPGGIEEKLFF.

The table lists this clonotype with a few counts. The rearrangement joins TRBV5-1 to TRBJ1-4, with D perhaps matching TRBD1 (5 bases). The CDR3 contains 14 residues. The germline V and J ends were trimmed by 4 bases and 8 bases, with 15 bases remaining between them. Germline values: CDR1 SGHRS, CDR2 YFSETQ. CDR3 protein: CASSPTVTNEKLFF. The CDR3 DNA reads as TGCGCCAGCAGCCCGACAGTCACCAACGAAAAACTGTTTTTT.

In its sample, this clonotype was seen a few times. This chain connects TRBV5-6 to TRBJ1-5, with TRBD1 matching 7 bases. V shed 2 bases and J 2 bases; nucleotides not matched to a gene: 13. The germline V gene has CDR1 SGHDT and CDR2 YYEEEE. The CDR3 contains 18 residues. The CDR3 DNA is TGTGCCAGCAGCTTTTTAGGAAGGGGGCGAGGGGGCAATCAGCCCCAGCATTTT. Residues: CASSFLGRGRGGNQPQHF.

Only a few counts were recorded for this clonotype. V gene TRBV20-1 combines with J gene TRBJ2-7; D might be TRBD1 (5 bases). Germline V lookup: CDR1 DFQATT, CDR2 SNEGSKA (reference sequence). The CDR3 spans 13 residues. The V and J ends lost 5 bases and 2 bases respectively, with 13 bases between them. CDR3 nucleotide sequence: TGCAGTGCTGGGAAGACAGTCCCCTACGAGCAGTACTTC. Amino acids: CSAGKTVPYEQYF.

This clonotype was picked up many times. The chain carries TRBV6-5 and TRBJ2-2, with D tentatively TRBD1 (6 bases). Germline V gives CDR1 MNHEY, CDR2 SVGAGI. The CDR3 covers 17 residues. Trimming stripped 2 bases from V and 6 bases from J, with 19 bases between. The CDR3 sequence is CASSYLGAGGIAGELFF. CDR3 nucleotide sequence: TGTGCCAGCAGTTACCTGGGGGCCGGCGGTATTGCCGGGGAGCTGTTTTTT.

Written as DNA, the CDR3 is TGTGCCAGCAGCTTGTCGAACAGGCCAAGGTCTCAGCATTTT. Translated: CASSLSNRPRSQHF. The J gene is TRBJ1-5, the V gene TRBV7-8, with TRBD1 as a possible D gene (5 bases). V was clipped by 3 bases and J by 13 bases, with 19 bases between them. Looked up from germline, CDR1 is SGHVS and CDR2 is FQNEAQ. The CDR3 contains 14 residues.

This chain uses TRBV4-1 with TRBJ1-1; D gene uncertain. Trimming took 1 base from V and 1 from J, leaving 10 bases between them. Germline CDR1 is MGHRA and CDR2 is YSYEKL. The CDR3 sequence is 15 residues long. CDR3 nucleotides: TGCGCCAGCAGCCAAGTTCAACGGGGGAACACTGAAGCTTTCTTT. Residues: CASSQVQRGNTEAFF.